This T cell receptor (beta chain) was identified during a study of Tregs in tolerant kidney transplant recipients. For the study at large: Recipients received nonmyeloablative bone marrow transplants from related graft donors, with transient mixed chimerism. Study-level findings and limits: Biological reproducibility was not directly addressed in this study. Nucleotide sequences could not be compared across some patients' samples due to primer changes.

The method was immunoSEQ multiplex PCR; TCRdb's version includes in-frame clones alone and lacks a portion of them. This table has some 71,000 clones, about 89% appearing once. As regards this clone: The antigen is not known.

Unstimulated regulatory T cells (CD4+CD25+CD127-), CD4+CD25- non-regulatory cells, CD4 and CD8 cells were FACS-sorted from thawed PBMCs. The specimen comprised CD4+ T cells from blood, sampled before the transplant. The TCR was taken from a human donor who received a combined kidney and bone marrow transplant.

CDR3 sequence: CASSPGRGGGTEAFF. The CDR3 DNA reads as TGTGCCAGCAGCCCTGGGAGGGGCGGTGGGACTGAAGCTTTCTTT. The rearrangement links TRBV7-9 to TRBJ1-1; the D gene is possibly TRBD1 (5 bases). This CDR3 has 15 amino acids. V shed 5 bases and J shed 5 bases, with 18 bases lying between them. CDR1 and CDR2 from the germline V gene are SEHNR and FQNEAQ (reference sequence).